One sample yielded the 16 T cell receptor beta chains listed below, sequenced in a study of blood T cell repertoires in COVID-19. Profiled with immunoSEQ multiplex PCR; TCRdb holds only in-frame clones, not every one. This table has over 200,000 clones, 89% appearing once. Sequencing input: PBMCs or T cells enriched from blood (not recorded which). Receptors were obtained from a woman aged 25 to 39 with acute COVID-19.

J is TRBJ1-6 and V is TRBV10-3; D is undetermined. The V gene lost 3 bases and the J gene lost 3 bases, with 6 bases spanning the gap. This CDR3 contains 14 residues. Germline V gene lookup returns CDR1 ENHRY and CDR2 SYGVKD. CDR3 nucleotide sequence: TGTGCCATCAGTGACCCGTTCTATAATTCACCCCTCCACTTT. Translated, it gives CAISDPFYNSPLHF.

This clone was observed once. This chain connects TRBV4-1 to TRBJ2-3, with TRBD2 matching 9 bases. The germline V gene encodes CDR1 MGHRA and CDR2 YSYEKL. This CDR3 region has 16 residues. The V segment lost 1 base and the J segment 1 base; nucleotides outside the gene matches: 3. CDR3 sequence: CASSQGKRGGTDTQYF. The CDR3 DNA sequence: TGCGCCAGCAGCCAAGGGAAGCGGGGGGGCACAGATACGCAGTATTTT.

V is TRBV7-2 and J is TRBJ1-1; D unclear. This CDR3 region has 15 residues. The ends were cut back, 0 bases at V and 3 bases at J, with 11 bases in the middle. Germline loops: CDR1 SGHTA, CDR2 FQGNSA. The CDR3 sequence is CASSLAQMFHTEAFF. CDR3 nucleotide sequence: TGTGCCAGCAGCTTAGCTCAAATGTTTCACACTGAAGCTTTCTTT.

This clone was seen more than once but under ten times. The V and J genes are TRBV2 and TRBJ2-1; perhaps TRBD2 as D (5 bases). CDR1 and CDR2 (germline): SNHLY, FYNNEI. V lost 8 bases and J lost 10, with 15 bases in between. There are 12 residues in the CDR3. The CDR3 protein is CASQTGWGEQFF. The CDR3 DNA is TGTGCCAGCCAGACGGGGTGGGGAGAGCAGTTCTTC.

The CDR3 coding sequence is TGTGCCAACTCCCCGGGGGAAGGGGAGACCCAGTACTTC. It codes for CANSPGEGETQYF. The chain has TRBV10-3 and TRBJ2-5; possibly TRBD2 for D (6 bases). Germline V CDR1 and CDR2: ENHRY, SYGVKD. Trimming shortened V by 10 bases and J by 5 bases, and 17 bases separated the two germline ends. The CDR3 totals 13 residues.

This chain joins TRBV19 and TRBJ2-7, with 8 positions matching TRBD1. This CDR3 is built from 13 residues. Germline trimming cut 5 bases from V and 4 bases from J; bases unmatched to any gene: 4. Germline CDR1 LNHDA, CDR2 SQIVND (reference sequence). The CDR3 sequence: CASSRQGIYEQYF. The CDR3 nucleotides are TGTGCCAGTAGTCGACAGGGGATATACGAGCAGTACTTC. Full variable domain (rest looked up from reference TRBV19 and TRBJ2-7): DGGITQSPKYLFRKEGQNVTLSCEQNLNHDAMYWYRQDPGQGLRLIYYSQIVNDFQKGDIAEGYSVSREKKESFPLTVTSAQKNPTAFYLCASSRQGIYEQYFGPGTRLTVT.

This chain joins TRBV6-2 or TRBV6-3 and TRBJ2-1, with 8 bases identical to TRBD2. The germline CDR1 and CDR2 sequences are MNHEY and SVGEGT. This CDR3 is 17 amino acids long. Trimming cost V 0 bases and J 3 bases; bases outside gene matches: 7. CDR3: CASSYSPWSGGYNEQFF. The DNA of the CDR3 is TGTGCCAGCAGTTACTCCCCCTGGAGCGGGGGCTACAATGAGCAGTTCTTC.

The chain combines TRBV11-1 with TRBJ2-3; 7 nucleotides match TRBD2. The junction had 4 bases not matched to a gene; V was cut back by 0 bases and J by 1 base. The germline V gene encodes CDR1 SGHAT and CDR2 FQDESV (reference sequence). The CDR3 has 16 amino acids. The CDR3 DNA is TGTGCCAGCAGCTTAGCTGTTGCGGGGGGCACAGATACGCAGTATTTT. Translation gives CASSLAVAGGTDTQYF.

This sequence joins TRBV28 and TRBJ2-5; D possibly corresponds to TRBD1 (5 bases). Trimming pared 4 bases from V and 3 bases from J, leaving 6 bases between. The CDR3 length is 12 residues. The V gene's germline CDR1 is MDHEN and CDR2 SYDVKM. CDR3 residues: CASSSGKETQYF. The CDR3 DNA sequence: TGTGCCAGCAGTTCAGGGAAAGAGACCCAGTACTTC.

The chain carries TRBV7-3 and TRBJ2-6; possible D gene TRBD2, 5 bases. CDR3 size: 15 residues. The germline V gene encodes CDR1 SGHTA and CDR2 FQGTGA. V lost 6 bases and J lost 2, with 11 bases in between. CDR3 nucleotides: TGTGCCAGCAGTTCTAGCAGGACTGGGGCCAACGTCCTGACTTTC. Its translation: CASSSSRTGANVLTF.

This clone was seen once. The V gene is TRBV19, the J gene TRBJ1-6; weak D call: TRBD1 (6 bases). Germline CDR1 reads LNHDA; CDR2 reads SQIVND (reference sequence). Trimming took off 5 bases at V and 7 bases at J, with 18 bases between the two ends. The CDR3 spans 16 residues. CDR3 in amino acids: CASSPQLGAPNSPLHF. The CDR3, as DNA: TGTGCCAGTAGTCCCCAATTGGGGGCCCCCAATTCACCCCTCCACTTT.

The J gene is TRBJ1-1, the V gene TRBV4-3, with D unresolved. Germline assignment: CDR1 LGHNA and CDR2 YSLEER. V was pared by 4 bases and J by 2 bases, with 8 bases between. This CDR3 is built from 13 residues. The CDR3: CASSLDFNTEAFF. CDR3 coding DNA: TGCGCCAGCAGCCTGGACTTTAACACTGAAGCTTTCTTT.

The chain joins TRBV28 to TRBJ1-1; D remains ambiguous. This CDR3 is 12 amino acids long. V shed 8 bases and J shed 1 base, with 8 bases lying between them. Germline CDR1 and CDR2: MDHEN and SYDVKM. The CDR3 region is CASLTRNTEAFF. The CDR3 region has the DNA TGTGCCAGCCTCACTAGGAACACTGAAGCTTTCTTT.

The rearrangement uses TRBV5-1 and TRBJ2-7, with TRBD1 matching 7 bases. Per the germline V gene, CDR1 is SGHRS and CDR2 is YFSETQ. The V gene end was trimmed by 4 bases and the J gene end by 5 bases; junction bases not matched to a gene: 9. The CDR3 contains 14 residues. The CDR3 here is CASSAGQAWHEQYF. CDR3 DNA sequence: TGCGCCAGCAGCGCCGGACAGGCTTGGCACGAGCAGTACTTC.

This rearrangement joins TRBV19 to TRBJ1-5, with D unclear. Germline values: CDR1 LNHDA, CDR2 SQIVND (reference sequence). The CDR3 is 16 amino acids. Trimming took off 4 bases at V and 4 bases at J, with 17 bases between the two ends. The CDR3 DNA sequence: TGTGCCAGTAGTACGGTCCATCGTCGGGGAAATCAGCCCCAGCATTTT. It translates to CASSTVHRRGNQPQHF.

The V gene is TRBV19, the J gene TRBJ1-2, with 7 bases lining up with TRBD1. Trimming at V came to 6 bases and at J to 6 bases, leaving 7 bases not matched to a gene. This CDR3 comprises 13 residues. Germline V lookup: CDR1 LNHDA, CDR2 SQIVND (reference sequence). This CDR3 is CASRVRDRDGYTF. CDR3 nucleotides: TGTGCCAGTAGGGTCCGGGACAGAGATGGCTACACCTTC.